This T cell receptor (beta chain) was obtained from a study of T cells in Graves' hyperthyroidism and ophthalmopathy. Study at large: Peripheral blood was taken when the disease was first diagnosed, before any treatment began.

The length of the CDR3 is 15 residues. Germline V CDR1 and CDR2: MDHEN, SYDVKM. V dropped 2 bases and J dropped 0 bases, with 11 bases sitting between them. There were TCR beta CDR3 regions amplified from RNA transcripts. HTBI primers drove first-round RT-PCR of the TCR CDR3. One entry per CDR3 protein, called by TCRdb with MiXCR from the multiplex PCR reads. Among about 690,000 distinct CDR3 sequences listed, 17% were seen once. This clonotype came up many times. This receptor was identified in a man aged 45-65 years with Graves' hyperthyroidism. The V gene is TRBV28, the J gene TRBJ2-7, with a possible D match to TRBD2 (5 bases). Source material: blood. The chain's CDR3 is CASSLLGGSSYEQYF. The CDR3 DNA is TGTGCCAGCAGTTTACTGGGCGGGTCCTCCTACGAGCAGTACTTC.